The clone carrying this T cell receptor (beta chain) has ten or more counts. What it recognizes is unknown. These data belong to a study of CD8 T cells in ankylosing spondylitis. Overall study findings and caveats: From matched ankylosing spondylitis synovial fluid, disease-linked clones were reportedly recovered at significantly enriched levels. The authors found the disease-linked clones to be CD8+ and relatively rare in peripheral blood. Roughly eight highly homologous variants formed a TCR beta motif that appeared characteristic of ankylosing spondylitis blood.

Using quantitative 5'-RACE with molecular barcodes, the authors made TCR beta libraries. TCRdb called the 5' RACE reads again in MiXCR, with one record for every CDR3 protein. The data hold 180,000 or so distinct CDR3 sequences, with more than 9% observed a single time. CDR1 WNHNN and CDR2 SYGVQD come from the germline V gene (reference sequence). Trimming removed 3 bases from V and 6 bases from J; junction bases left unmatched: 2. The CDR3 covers 14 residues. The chain combines TRBV10-1 with TRBJ2-1; 10 bases agree with TRBD2. This receptor was taken from a male donor with ankylosing spondylitis or in good health (not recorded which). What was sequenced was blood, either unsorted or a sorted T cell fraction (not recorded which). The CDR3 nucleotides are TGCGCCAGCAGTGACATAGCGGGAGGCAATGAGCAGTTCTTC. Its translation is CASSDIAGGNEQFF.